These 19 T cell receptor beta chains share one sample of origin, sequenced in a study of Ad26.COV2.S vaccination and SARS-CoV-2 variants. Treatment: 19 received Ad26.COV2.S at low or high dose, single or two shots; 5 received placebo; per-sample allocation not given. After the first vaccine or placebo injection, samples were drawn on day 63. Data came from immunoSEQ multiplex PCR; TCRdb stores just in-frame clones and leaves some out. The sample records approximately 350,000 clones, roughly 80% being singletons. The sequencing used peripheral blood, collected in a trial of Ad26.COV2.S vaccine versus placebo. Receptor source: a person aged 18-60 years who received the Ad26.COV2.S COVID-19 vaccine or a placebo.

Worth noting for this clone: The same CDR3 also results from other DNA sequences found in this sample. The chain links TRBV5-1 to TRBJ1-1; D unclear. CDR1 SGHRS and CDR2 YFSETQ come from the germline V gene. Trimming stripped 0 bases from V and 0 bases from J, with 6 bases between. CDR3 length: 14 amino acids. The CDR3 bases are TGCGCCAGCAGCTTGGGACACTTGAACACTGAAGCTTTCTTT. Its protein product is CASSLGHLNTEAFF.

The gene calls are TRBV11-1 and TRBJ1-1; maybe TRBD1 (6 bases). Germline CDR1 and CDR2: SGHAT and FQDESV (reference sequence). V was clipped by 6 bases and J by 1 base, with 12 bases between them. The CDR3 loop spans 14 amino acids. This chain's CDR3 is CASSIIQGNTEAFF. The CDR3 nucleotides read TGTGCCAGCAGTATAATACAGGGGAACACTGAAGCTTTCTTT.

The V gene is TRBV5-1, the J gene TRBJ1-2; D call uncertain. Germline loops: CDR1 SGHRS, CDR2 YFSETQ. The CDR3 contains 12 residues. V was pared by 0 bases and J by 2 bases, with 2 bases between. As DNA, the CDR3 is TGCGCCAGCAGCTTGGACAACTATGGCTACACCTTC. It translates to CASSLDNYGYTF. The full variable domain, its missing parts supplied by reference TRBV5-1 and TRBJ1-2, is KAGVTQTPRYLIKTRGQQVTLSCSPISGHRSVSWYQQTPGQGLQFLFEYFSETQRNKGNFPGRFSGRQFSNSRSEMNVSTLELGDSALYLCASSLDNYGYTFGSGTRLTVV.

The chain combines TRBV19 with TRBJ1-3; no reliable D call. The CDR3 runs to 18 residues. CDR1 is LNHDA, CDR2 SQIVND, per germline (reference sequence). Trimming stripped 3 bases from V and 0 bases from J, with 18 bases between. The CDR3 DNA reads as TGTGCCAGTAGTATCACCTATGGGAGGGCTCCCTCTGGAAACACCATATATTTT. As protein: CASSITYGRAPSGNTIYF.

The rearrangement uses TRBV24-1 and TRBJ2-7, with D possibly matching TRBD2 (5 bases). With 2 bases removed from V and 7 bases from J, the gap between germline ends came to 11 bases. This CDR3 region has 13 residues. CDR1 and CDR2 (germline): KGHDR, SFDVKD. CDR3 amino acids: CATSDSLAGEQYF. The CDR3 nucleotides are TGTGCCACCAGTGATTCACTGGCGGGTGAGCAGTACTTC.

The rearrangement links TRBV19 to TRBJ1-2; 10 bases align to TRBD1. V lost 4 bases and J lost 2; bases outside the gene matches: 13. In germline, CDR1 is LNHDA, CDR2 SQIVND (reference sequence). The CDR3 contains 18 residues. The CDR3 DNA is TGTGCCAGTAGTACCAGACAGTCGAGGGACAGGGGAAACTATGGCTACACCTTC. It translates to CASSTRQSRDRGNYGYTF.

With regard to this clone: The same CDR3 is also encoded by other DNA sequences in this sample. CDR3 region: CASSPRGENTEAFF. CDR3 in DNA: TGTGCCAGCTCTCCCAGGGGGGAGAACACTGAAGCTTTCTTT. V usage is TRBV18 and J usage is TRBJ1-1; TRBD1 matches at 7 bases. The CDR3 spans 14 residues. CDR1 is KGHSH, CDR2 LQKENI, per germline. The junction had 5 bases not matched to a gene; V was cut back by 6 bases and J by 1 base. The variable domain in full, with the rest retrieved from reference TRBV18 and TRBJ1-1, is NAGVMQNPRHLVRRRGQEARLRCSPMKGHSHVYWYRQLPEEGLKFMVYLQKENIIDESGMPKERFSAEFPKEGPSILRIQQVVRGDSAAYFCASSPRGENTEAFFGQGTRLTVV.

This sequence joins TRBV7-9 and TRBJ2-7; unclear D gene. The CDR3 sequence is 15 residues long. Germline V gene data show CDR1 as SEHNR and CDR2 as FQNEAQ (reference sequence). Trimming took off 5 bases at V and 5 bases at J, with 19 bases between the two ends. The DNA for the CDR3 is TGTGCCAGCAGCCCACCCCTGTGGGTCGGCGACGAGCAGTACTTC. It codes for CASSPPLWVGDEQYF. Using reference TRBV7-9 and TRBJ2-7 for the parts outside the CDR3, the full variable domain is DTGVSQNPRHKITKRGQNVTFRCDPISEHNRLYWYRQTLGQGPEFLTYFQNEAQLEKSRLLSDRFSAERPKGSFSTLEIQRTEQGDSAMYLCASSPPLWVGDEQYFGPGTRLTVT.

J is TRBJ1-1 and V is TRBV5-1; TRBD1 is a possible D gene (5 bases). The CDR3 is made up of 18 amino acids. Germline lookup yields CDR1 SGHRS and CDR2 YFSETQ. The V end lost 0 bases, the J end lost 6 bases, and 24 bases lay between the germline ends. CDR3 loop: CASSLELLTGLSRAEAFF. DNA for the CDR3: TGCGCCAGCAGCTTGGAACTCCTCACAGGTTTATCTCGCGCTGAAGCTTTCTTT.

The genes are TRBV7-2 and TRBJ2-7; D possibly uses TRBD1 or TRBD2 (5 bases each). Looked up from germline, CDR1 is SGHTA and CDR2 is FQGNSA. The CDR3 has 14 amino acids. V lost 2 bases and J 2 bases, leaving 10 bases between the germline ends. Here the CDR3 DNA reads TGTGCCAGCAGCTTATGGGACGTAGCCTACGAGCAGTACTTC. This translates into CASSLWDVAYEQYF. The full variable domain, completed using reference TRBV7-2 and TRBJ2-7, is GAGVSQSPSNKVTEKGKDVELRCDPISGHTALYWYRQSLGQGLEFLIYFQGNSAPDKSGLPSDRFSAERTGGSVSTLTIQRTQQEDSAVYLCASSLWDVAYEQYFGPGTRLTVT.

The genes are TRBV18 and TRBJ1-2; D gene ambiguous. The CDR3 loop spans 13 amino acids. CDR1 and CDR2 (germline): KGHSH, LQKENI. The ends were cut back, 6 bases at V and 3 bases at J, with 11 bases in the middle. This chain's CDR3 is CASSQGKDYGYTF. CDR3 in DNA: TGTGCCAGCTCCCAAGGGAAGGACTATGGCTACACCTTC.

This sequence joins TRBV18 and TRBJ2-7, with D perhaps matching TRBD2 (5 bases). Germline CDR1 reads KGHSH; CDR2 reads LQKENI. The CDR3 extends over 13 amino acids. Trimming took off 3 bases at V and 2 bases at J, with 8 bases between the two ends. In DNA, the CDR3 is TGTGCCAGCTCACCGACTAAAACCTACGAGCAGTACTTC. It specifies CASSPTKTYEQYF.

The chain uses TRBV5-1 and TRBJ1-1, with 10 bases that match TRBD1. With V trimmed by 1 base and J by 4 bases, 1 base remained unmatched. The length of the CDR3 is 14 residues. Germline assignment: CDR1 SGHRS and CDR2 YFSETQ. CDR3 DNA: TGCGCCAGCAGCTTGCGGACAGGGGGCACTGAAGCTTTCTTT. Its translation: CASSLRTGGTEAFF.

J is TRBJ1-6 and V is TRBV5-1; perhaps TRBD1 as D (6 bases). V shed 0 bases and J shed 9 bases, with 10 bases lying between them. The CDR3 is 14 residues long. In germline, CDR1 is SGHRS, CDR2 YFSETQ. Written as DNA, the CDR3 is TGCGCCAGCAGCTTGGAGGGGGGCGGTTCACCCCTCCACTTT. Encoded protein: CASSLEGGGSPLHF.

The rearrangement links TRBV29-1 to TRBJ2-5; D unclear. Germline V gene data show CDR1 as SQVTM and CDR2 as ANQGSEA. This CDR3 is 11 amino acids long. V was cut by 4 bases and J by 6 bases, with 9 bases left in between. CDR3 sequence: CSVVWGKTQYF. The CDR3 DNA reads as TGCAGCGTTGTCTGGGGAAAGACCCAGTACTTC.

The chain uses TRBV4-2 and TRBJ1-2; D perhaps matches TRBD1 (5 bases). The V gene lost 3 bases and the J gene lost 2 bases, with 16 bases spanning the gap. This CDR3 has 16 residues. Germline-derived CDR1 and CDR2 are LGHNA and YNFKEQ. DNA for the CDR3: TGTGCCAGCAGCCACGGACGATCTAGGGACAACTATGGCTACACCTTC. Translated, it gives CASSHGRSRDNYGYTF.

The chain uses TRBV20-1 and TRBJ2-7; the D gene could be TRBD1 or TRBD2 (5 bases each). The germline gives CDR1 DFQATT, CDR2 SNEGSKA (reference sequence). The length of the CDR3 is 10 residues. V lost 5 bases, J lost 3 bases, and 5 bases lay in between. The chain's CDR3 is CSAGGYEQYF. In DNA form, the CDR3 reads TGCAGTGCTGGGGGCTACGAGCAGTACTTC.

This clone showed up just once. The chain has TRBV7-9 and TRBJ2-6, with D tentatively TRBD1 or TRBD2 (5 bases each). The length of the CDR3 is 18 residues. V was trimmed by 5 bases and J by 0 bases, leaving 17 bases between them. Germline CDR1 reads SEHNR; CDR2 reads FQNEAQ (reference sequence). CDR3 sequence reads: CASSPSWGFSSGANVLTF. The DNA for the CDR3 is TGTGCCAGCAGCCCCTCTTGGGGGTTCAGCTCTGGGGCCAACGTCCTGACTTTC.

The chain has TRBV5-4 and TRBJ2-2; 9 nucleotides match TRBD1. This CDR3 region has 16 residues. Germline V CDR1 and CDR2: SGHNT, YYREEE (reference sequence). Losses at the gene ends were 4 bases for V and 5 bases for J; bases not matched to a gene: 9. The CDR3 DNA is TGTGCCAGCAGCGGGTCCGGGACAGGGTTTACCGGGGAGCTGTTTTTT. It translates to CASSGSGTGFTGELFF.